The rows below give T cell receptor beta chains drawn from one sample of a study of T cell responses to AZD1222 COVID-19 vaccine. Sequenced by immunoSEQ multiplex PCR; TCRdb stores in-frame clones only, minus some. The repertoire holds 150,000 or so clones, with about 85% as singletons. The input for sequencing was peripheral blood, taken on day 0 of AZD1222 vaccination. These receptors all stem from an adult in good health. Both conserved end residues are part of each CDR3. D genes are given only for firm matches. Only part of the rows carry a size: once, few, many, or a class if the clone is expanded.

TRBV6-1	-	TRBD1	TRBJ1-2	CASSLGTGTNYGYTF	TGTGCCAGCAGCCTCGGGACAGGGACTAACTATGGCTACACCTTC
TRBV6-5	-	-	TRBJ2-1	CASRPFPGNYNEQFF	TGTGCCAGCAGGCCGTTTCCGGGGAACTACAATGAGCAGTTCTTC
TRBV2	-	TRBD2	TRBJ2-1	CASSRDSGVSYNEQFF	TGTGCCAGCAGTAGGGATAGCGGGGTATCCTACAATGAGCAGTTCTTC
TRBV4-3	-	TRBD1	TRBJ1-2	CASSQLTGNLDGYTF	TGCGCCAGCAGCCAGCTGACAGGGAACTTGGATGGCTACACCTTC
TRBV7-2	-	TRBD2	TRBJ2-1	CASSEGSGGNYNEQFF	TGTGCCAGCAGCGAGGGTAGCGGGGGCAACTACAATGAGCAGTTCTTC
TRBV9	-	-	TRBJ2-3	CASSVEGEGADTQYF	TGTGCCAGCAGCGTAGAGGGGGAAGGAGCAGATACGCAGTATTTT
TRBV7-8	-	-	TRBJ2-3	CASSLDSRYLDTQYF	TGTGCCAGCAGCTTAGACAGCAGGTACCTCGATACGCAGTATTTT
TRBV5-4	once	-	TRBJ1-1	CASSLVHKNTEAFF	TGTGCCAGCAGCTTGGTACACAAGAACACTGAAGCTTTCTTT
TRBV7-9	-	-	TRBJ2-7	CASSPQAVFDEQYF	TGTGCCAGCAGCCCCCAGGCCGTGTTCGACGAGCAGTACTTC
TRBV6-4	-	-	TRBJ1-1	CASSPSRGNTEAFF	TGTGCCAGCAGTCCCTCCCGCGGGAACACTGAAGCTTTCTTT
TRBV15	-	-	TRBJ1-3	CATSRGSDSGNTIYF	TGTGCCACCAGCAGAGGGTCAGACTCTGGAAACACCATATATTTT
TRBV2	-	-	TRBJ1-2	CASRLQIISNYGYTF	TGTGCCAGCAGGTTGCAGATAATATCTAACTATGGCTACACCTTC
TRBV11-3	-	-	TRBJ1-6	CASSLNNNSPLHF	TGTGCCAGCAGCTTAAATAATAATTCACCCCTCCACTTT
TRBV2	-	-	TRBJ1-4	CASSEALGGFGKLFF	TGTGCCAGCAGTGAAGCGCTGGGGGGTTTCGGAAAACTGTTTTTT
TRBV6-2/TRBV6-3	-	-	TRBJ2-1	CASSYGREQFF	TGTGCCAGCAGTTACGGCCGCGAGCAGTTCTTC
TRBV15	-	TRBD1	TRBJ2-3	CATSRVRTGGRTDTQYF	TGTGCCACCAGCAGAGTTAGGACAGGGGGTCGGACAGATACGCAGTATTTT
TRBV6-5	-	-	TRBJ1-2	CASSYRAAGLNGYTF	TGTGCCAGCAGTTACAGGGCGGCAGGATTAAATGGCTACACCTTC
TRBV5-1	-	-	TRBJ1-6	CASSLDQQNSPLHF	TGCGCCAGCAGCTTGGATCAGCAAAATTCACCCCTCCACTTT
TRBV6-5	-	TRBD1	TRBJ1-1	CASVGQGGAEAFF	TGTGCCAGCGTGGGACAGGGGGGGGCCGAAGCTTTCTTT
TRBV5-1	-	TRBD2	TRBJ2-2	CASSPLLSGANTGELFF	TGCGCCAGCAGCCCATTGCTTAGCGGGGCGAACACCGGGGAGCTGTTTTTT
TRBV6-6	-	TRBD1	TRBJ1-5	CASSTSGTGGNQPQHF	TGTGCCAGCAGTACCTCCGGTACAGGGGGCAATCAGCCCCAGCATTTT
TRBV20-1	-	-	TRBJ1-1	CSASLQGPNTEAFF	TGCAGTGCTAGTTTACAGGGACCGAACACTGAAGCTTTCTTT
TRBV28	-	-	TRBJ1-1	CASSLLQGPPEAFF	TGTGCCAGCAGTTTATTGCAGGGGCCCCCTGAAGCTTTCTTT
TRBV19	-	TRBD1	TRBJ1-1	CASSIGGQGVTEAFF	TGTGCCAGTAGTATTGGCGGACAGGGGGTGACTGAAGCTTTCTTT
TRBV27	-	TRBD1	TRBJ1-3	CASSLRQGTSNTIYF	TGTGCCAGCAGTTTGAGACAGGGAACTTCGAACACCATATATTTT
TRBV21-1	-	-	TRBJ1-1	CASSKDRNTEAFF	TGTGCCAGCAGCAAAGACAGGAACACTGAAGCTTTCTTT
TRBV11-2	-	-	TRBJ1-1	CASSLGLGGHLNTEAFF	TGTGCCAGCAGCTTAGGGTTGGGGGGACATCTGAACACTGAAGCTTTCTTT
TRBV19	-	-	TRBJ1-3	CASSIQGLSSGNTIYF	TGTGCCAGTAGTATACAGGGGCTCAGCTCTGGAAACACCATATATTTT
TRBV5-1	-	-	TRBJ2-7	CASSFWGDNSYEQYF	TGCGCCAGCAGCTTCTGGGGGGACAACTCCTACGAGCAGTACTTC
TRBV14	-	-	TRBJ2-2	CASSSLGQVNTGELFF	TGTGCCAGCAGCTCGCTTGGGCAGGTGAACACCGGGGAGCTGTTTTTT
TRBV12-3/TRBV12-4	-	-	TRBJ1-4	CASSFDDKKLFF	TGTGCCAGCAGTTTCGATGACAAAAAACTGTTTTTT
TRBV2	-	-	TRBJ2-3	CAGQIKPADTQYF	TGTGCCGGACAGATTAAACCCGCAGATACGCAGTATTTT
TRBV18	-	-	TRBJ2-5	CASSPSNQETQYF	TGTGCCAGCTCACCTTCCAACCAAGAGACCCAGTACTTC
TRBV14	-	-	TRBJ2-7	CASSQGSYEQYF	TGTGCCAGCAGCCAAGGATCCTACGAGCAGTACTTC
TRBV6-5	-	-	TRBJ2-5	CASSYSTPVKETQYF	TGTGCCAGCAGTTACTCAACCCCCGTTAAAGAGACCCAGTACTTC
TRBV7-3	-	-	TRBJ1-2	CASSPQGGYGYTF	TGTGCCAGCAGCCCTCAGGGAGGCTATGGCTACACCTTC
TRBV2	-	-	TRBJ2-1	CASSEGVQGNEQFF	TGTGCCAGCAGTGAAGGGGTACAGGGCAATGAGCAGTTCTTC
TRBV11-3	-	TRBD1	TRBJ1-5	CASSWGTAGNQPQHF	TGTGCCAGCAGTTGGGGGACAGCGGGCAATCAGCCCCAGCATTTT
TRBV21-1	-	-	TRBJ2-7	CASSKGGPTYEQYF	TGTGCCAGCAGCAAGGGGGGGCCGACCTACGAGCAGTACTTC